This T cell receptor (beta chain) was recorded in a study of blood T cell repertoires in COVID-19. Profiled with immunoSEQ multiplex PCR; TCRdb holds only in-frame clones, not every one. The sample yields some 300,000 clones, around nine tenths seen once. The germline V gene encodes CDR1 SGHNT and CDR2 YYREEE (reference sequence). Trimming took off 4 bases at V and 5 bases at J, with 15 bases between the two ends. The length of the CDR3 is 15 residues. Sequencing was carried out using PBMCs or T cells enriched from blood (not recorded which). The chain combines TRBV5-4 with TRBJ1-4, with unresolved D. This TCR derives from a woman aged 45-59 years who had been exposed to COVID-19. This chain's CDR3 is CASSPGREENEKLFF. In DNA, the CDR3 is TGTGCCAGCAGCCCCGGTCGGGAAGAGAATGAAAAACTGTTTTTT.